This TCR beta chain was recorded in a study of T cells in tuberculosis. CDR1 is MNHNS and CDR2 is SASEGT in the germline V gene. CDR3 length equals 11 residues. V was clipped by 4 bases and J by 7 bases, with 8 bases between them. TCRdb's table, derived via immunoSEQ multiplex PCR, lists solely in-frame clones and lacks some. The sample holds some 40,000 clones, around 95% seen once. The clonotype was recovered from a donor aged 10 to 29 with latent tuberculosis or without tuberculosis infection. This chain connects TRBV6-1 to TRBJ2-7; D unresolved. Sequencing was done on a sample of PBMCs. The DNA for the CDR3 is TGTGCCAGCAGTGTGTACGGGGAGCAGTACTTC. Amino acid sequence: CASSVYGEQYF.